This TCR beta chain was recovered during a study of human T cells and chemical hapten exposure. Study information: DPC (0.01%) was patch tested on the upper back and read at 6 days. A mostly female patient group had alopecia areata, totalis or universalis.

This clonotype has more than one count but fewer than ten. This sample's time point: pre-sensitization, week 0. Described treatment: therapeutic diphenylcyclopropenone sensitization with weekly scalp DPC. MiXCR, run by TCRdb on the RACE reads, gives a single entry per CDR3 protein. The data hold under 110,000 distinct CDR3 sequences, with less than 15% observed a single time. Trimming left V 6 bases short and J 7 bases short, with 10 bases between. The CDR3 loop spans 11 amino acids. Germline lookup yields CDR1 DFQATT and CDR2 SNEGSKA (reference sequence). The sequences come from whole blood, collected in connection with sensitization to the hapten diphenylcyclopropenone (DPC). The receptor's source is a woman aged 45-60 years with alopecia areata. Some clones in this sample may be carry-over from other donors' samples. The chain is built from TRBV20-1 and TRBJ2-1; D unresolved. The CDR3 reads CSAERFNEQFF. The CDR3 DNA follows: TGCAGTGCCGAGAGGTTTAATGAGCAGTTCTTC.